Below, 22 T cell receptor beta chains from the same sample are listed, as sequenced in a study of CD8 T cells in Susac syndrome. The authors reverse transcribed about 0.5 to 1 ug RNA with random hexamers. TCRdb passed the immunoSEQ multiplex PCR reads through MiXCR, listing each CDR3 protein once. The sample holds about 190,000 distinct CDR3 sequences; approximately 93% are singletons and the top ten take 0.1%. Source material: CD4+ T cells from PBMCs. All receptors derive from a human donor in good health.

This clonotype is a singleton in its sample. The chain recombines TRBV29-1 with TRBJ2-1; TRBD1 might be the D (5 bases). Per the germline V gene, CDR1 is SQVTM and CDR2 is ANQGSEA. Trimming left V 5 bases short and J 0 bases short, with 17 bases between. CDR3 size: 16 residues. Here the CDR3 DNA reads TGCAGCGTTCCCAGGGAAGAATCCTTCTCCTACAATGAGCAGTTCTTC. Translated, it gives CSVPREESFSYNEQFF.

The J gene is TRBJ1-4, the V gene TRBV10-3, with D hard to call. Germline V gene sequence: CDR1 ENHRY, CDR2 SYGVKD. The CDR3 is 14 amino acids. Trimming pared 4 bases from V and 6 bases from J, leaving 12 bases between. The CDR3 DNA reads as TGTGCCATCAGTGCGTCCAGAGGAGATGAAAAACTGTTTTTT. This translates into CAISASRGDEKLFF.

V usage is TRBV24-1 and J usage is TRBJ2-6, with a tentative D call TRBD2 (5 bases). This CDR3 comprises 16 residues. Trimming stripped 2 bases from V and 0 bases from J, with 7 bases between. CDR1 is KGHDR and CDR2 is SFDVKD in the germline V gene. The CDR3 DNA follows: TGTGCCACCAGTGATTGGGGAGACTCTGGGGCCAACGTCCTGACTTTC. The encoded protein is CATSDWGDSGANVLTF.

J is TRBJ1-2 and V is TRBV14; possible D gene TRBD1, 5 bases. V was cut by 0 bases and J by 5 bases, with 10 bases left in between. The germline V gene has CDR1 SGHDN and CDR2 FVKESK. This CDR3 is built from 14 residues. The CDR3 DNA reads as TGTGCCAGCAGCCAAGAAGACAGATCTTATGGCTACACCTTC. Protein: CASSQEDRSYGYTF.

The chain couples TRBV6-2 or TRBV6-3 to TRBJ1-1; D is uncertain. The CDR3 is 14 residues long. The V gene lost 4 bases and the J gene lost 1 base, with 10 bases spanning the gap. Germline values: CDR1 MNHEY, CDR2 SVGEGT. The CDR3 coding sequence is TGTGCCAGCAGTTTAGACCGGACGAACACTGAAGCTTTCTTT. This codes for CASSLDRTNTEAFF.

The rearrangement links TRBV7-2 to TRBJ2-1; D remains unclear. Germline CDR1 reads SGHTA; CDR2 reads FQGNSA. The CDR3 sequence is 13 residues long. Between the trimmed V and J ends, which lost 5 bases and 3 bases, there was a span of 8 bases. CDR3 loop: CASSPNDYNEQFF. The CDR3 bases are TGTGCCAGCAGCCCCAACGACTACAATGAGCAGTTCTTC.

V is TRBV10-3 and J is TRBJ2-5, with 8 bases lining up with TRBD2. In germline, CDR1 is ENHRY, CDR2 SYGVKD. The CDR3 has 14 residues. With V trimmed by 5 bases and J by 5 bases, 7 bases remained unmatched. As DNA, the CDR3 is TGTGCCATCAGTTTAACCTCGGGAGGGGAGACCCAGTACTTC. It translates to CAISLTSGGETQYF.

V usage is TRBV30 and J usage is TRBJ2-7, with D uncertain. CDR1 and CDR2 (germline): GTSNPN, SVGIG (reference sequence). V was shortened by 0 bases and J by 3 bases, with 6 bases between the two germline ends. The CDR3 spans 12 residues. The CDR3 loop is CAWSVGNYEQYF. CDR3 DNA: TGTGCCTGGAGTGTGGGGAACTACGAGCAGTACTTC.

The gene calls are TRBV20-1 and TRBJ1-6, with a possible D match to TRBD1 (6 bases). The CDR3 consists of 15 residues. V was cut by 5 bases and J by 7 bases, with 18 bases left in between. Germline V gene lookup returns CDR1 DFQATT and CDR2 SNEGSKA (reference sequence). CDR3 DNA sequence: TGCAGTGCTGATTGGGACGGGGGGCGGAATTCACCCCTCCACTTT. It specifies CSADWDGGRNSPLHF.

This chain connects TRBV6-5 to TRBJ2-3; TRBD1 matches 7 bases. The CDR3 is 15 amino acids. V lost 0 bases to trimming and J lost 8 bases; unmatched junction nucleotides: 8. Germline lookup yields CDR1 MNHEY and CDR2 SVGAGI. Here the CDR3 reads CASSYSTGTGGTQYF. CDR3 DNA sequence: TGTGCCAGCAGTTACTCGACAGGGACCGGAGGTACGCAGTATTTT.

The V and J genes are TRBV6-6 and TRBJ1-2; D may be TRBD1 (6 bases). Germline loops: CDR1 MNHNY, CDR2 SVGAGI (reference sequence). V lost 8 bases and J lost 0, with 13 bases in between. The CDR3 spans 14 residues. CDR3 sequence: CASALTGPNYGYTF. The CDR3 DNA is TGTGCCAGCGCTTTGACAGGCCCTAACTATGGCTACACCTTC.

The chain links TRBV12-3 or TRBV12-4 to TRBJ1-5, with a weak D call TRBD1 (5 bases). This CDR3 comprises 14 residues. The V and J ends lost 5 bases and 0 bases respectively, with 8 bases between them. The CDR3 coding sequence is TGTGCCAGCAGTAAGACAGATAGCAATCAGCCCCAGCATTTT. Its protein is CASSKTDSNQPQHF.

This chain connects TRBV20-1 to TRBJ1-1; D might be TRBD1 (6 bases). The V gene lost 4 bases and the J gene lost 7 bases, with 16 bases spanning the gap. The CDR3 length is 13 residues. In germline, CDR1 is DFQATT, CDR2 SNEGSKA (reference sequence). In DNA, the CDR3 is TGCAGTGCTACCTCAGGGGCACCCCTTGAAGCTTTCTTT. This translates into CSATSGAPLEAFF.

The CDR3 DNA follows: TGTGCCAGCAGCTTACGGGGTAGCCTTTTAACCTACAATGAGCAGTTCTTC. Its protein product is CASSLRGSLLTYNEQFF. The chain links TRBV7-3 to TRBJ2-1, with D maybe TRBD2 (5 bases). Germline V lookup: CDR1 SGHTA, CDR2 FQGTGA. This CDR3 has 17 amino acids. Trimming cost V 2 bases and J 2 bases, with 16 bases left between them.

The chain employs TRBV3-1 and TRBJ1-5; D unclear. From germline, CDR1 is LGHDT and CDR2 YNNKEL (reference sequence). CDR3 length: 18 amino acids. Trimming stripped 4 bases from V and 2 bases from J, with 21 bases between. The CDR3: CASSLSRGADSGNQPQHF. CDR3 sequence (DNA): TGTGCCAGCAGCCTAAGCCGGGGTGCCGATAGCGGCAATCAGCCCCAGCATTTT.

This chain joins TRBV29-1 and TRBJ2-6, with TRBD1 as a possible D gene (5 bases). This CDR3 is 14 amino acids long. Germline loops: CDR1 SQVTM, CDR2 ANQGSEA. The V end was cut by 4 bases, the J end by 2 bases, with 9 bases between. Written as DNA, the CDR3 is TGCAGCGTTGGGACAACGCCTGGGGCCAACGTCCTGACTTTC. It specifies CSVGTTPGANVLTF.

This rearrangement joins TRBV12-3 or TRBV12-4 to TRBJ2-4; a weak D match, TRBD2 (5 bases). The V and J ends lost 6 bases and 0 bases respectively, with 27 bases between them. The CDR3 sequence is 20 residues long. The CDR3 here is CASSQPLAAGGNLAKNIQYF. The CDR3 bases are TGTGCCAGCAGCCAGCCTCTCGCCGCTGGAGGAAACCTAGCCAAAAACATTCAGTACTTC.

Written as DNA, the CDR3 is TGTGCCAGTAGTATAGGGCGGGGGACTGAGCAGTTCTTC. Residues: CASSIGRGTEQFF. The V gene is TRBV19, the J gene TRBJ2-1; TRBD2 matches 7 bases. Germline-derived CDR1 and CDR2 are LNHDA and SQIVND (reference sequence). This CDR3 contains 13 residues. V shed 1 base, J shed 9 bases, and the junction held 3 bases outside the gene matches.

This CDR3 is CATSRVAGIYEQYF. CDR3 nucleotide sequence: TGTGCCACCAGCAGAGTGGCAGGGATATACGAGCAGTACTTC. This sequence joins TRBV15 and TRBJ2-7, with a weak D call TRBD1 (5 bases). The V gene's germline CDR1 is LNHNV and CDR2 YYDKDF (reference sequence). V was cut by 1 base and J by 4 bases, with 11 bases left in between. The CDR3 is 14 amino acids.

This sequence joins TRBV28 and TRBJ1-1; D is perhaps TRBD1 (5 bases). V dropped 8 bases and J dropped 7 bases, with 20 bases sitting between them. The CDR3 sequence is 14 residues long. Germline CDR1 and CDR2: MDHEN and SYDVKM. CDR3 in amino acids: CASGMRGQGGEAFF. The CDR3 coding sequence is TGTGCCAGCGGGATGCGAGGGCAGGGTGGTGAAGCTTTCTTT.

This chain uses TRBV28 with TRBJ2-7, with 7 bases fitting TRBD1. The CDR3 loop spans 15 amino acids. The ends lost 5 bases at V and 0 bases at J; junction bases unmatched: 7. Germline assignment: CDR1 MDHEN and CDR2 SYDVKM. CDR3: CASSPGTVSSYEQYF. The CDR3 coding sequence is TGTGCCAGCAGTCCAGGGACAGTCAGCTCCTACGAGCAGTACTTC.

The chain has TRBV30 and TRBJ1-2; D call uncertain. Germline V CDR1 and CDR2: GTSNPN, SVGIG (reference sequence). The CDR3 contains 11 residues. Trimming shortened V by 8 bases and J by 7 bases, and 14 bases separated the two germline ends. Here the CDR3 reads CADGLTTGYTF. The CDR3 nucleotides are TGTGCCGACGGTTTAACGACTGGCTACACCTTC.